This T cell receptor (beta chain) emerged from a study of blood T cell repertoires in COVID-19. On the study more broadly: Samples representing acute and convalescent COVID-19 were sourced from the United States, Italy and Spain. In each case, the material was cDNA or gDNA derived from T cells, B-cell-depleted T cells, or PBMCs.

Per the germline V gene, CDR1 is SEHNR and CDR2 is FQNEAQ (reference sequence). This CDR3 region has 14 residues. The germline V and J ends were trimmed by 5 bases and 4 bases, with 14 bases remaining between them. Under the authors' procedure: Amplification with reference gene primers provided the estimates of nucleated cell counts. TCRdb keeps only in-frame clones here, not all; method: immunoSEQ multiplex PCR. That table gives V, J and clone size, and the DNA gave D and trimming. Of about 70,000 clones listed, roughly 80% are singletons. This rearrangement joins TRBV7-9 to TRBJ1-1; D call uncertain. The TCR comes from a woman in her sixties or seventies with acute or convalescent COVID-19. The sequencing sample was made of peripheral blood. The CDR3 reads CASSAQASTTEAFF. CDR3 coding DNA: TGTGCCAGCAGCGCTCAGGCGTCTACCACTGAAGCTTTCTTT.